These 9 T cell receptor beta chains originate from one sample sequenced in a study of blood T cell repertoires in COVID-19. Clones were read by immunoSEQ multiplex PCR, and TCRdb kept only the in-frame ones, dropping some. Counted here are 190,000 or so clones, around 94% occurring once; the ten biggest clones make up approximately 0.69%. Sample: peripheral blood. The receptors here all came from a man aged 30 to 45 with COVID-19, enrolled during active disease.

The chain has TRBV12-3 or TRBV12-4 and TRBJ1-2; D is unclear. V lost 3 bases, J lost 8 bases, and 7 bases lay in between. The CDR3 runs to 11 residues. For the CDR3, the DNA is TGTGCCAGCAGTTTTCAGCGGGGCTACACCTTC. Encoded protein: CASSFQRGYTF.

V is TRBV19 and J is TRBJ1-1; perhaps TRBD1 as D (5 bases). Trimming took off 5 bases at V and 8 bases at J, with 18 bases between the two ends. The germline V gene has CDR1 LNHDA and CDR2 SQIVND (reference sequence). The CDR3 contains 14 residues. The DNA for the CDR3 is TGTGCCAGTAGTCCCCGGGCCTCCCAGGGAGAAGCTTTCTTT. Translation: CASSPRASQGEAFF.

The chain combines TRBV5-1 with TRBJ2-3; 12 bases are shared with TRBD2. This CDR3 is built from 14 residues. V gave up 6 bases and J gave up 3 bases; unmatched junction bases: 2. Germline V CDR1 and CDR2: SGHRS, YFSETQ. CDR3 sequence: CASTSGGETDTQYF. The CDR3 bases are TGCGCCAGCACTAGCGGGGGGGAAACAGATACGCAGTATTTT.

The rearrangement links TRBV28 to TRBJ1-3; D call uncertain. The germline V gene has CDR1 MDHEN and CDR2 SYDVKM. Trimming took off 5 bases at V and 4 bases at J, with 12 bases between the two ends. The CDR3 has 14 residues. Here the CDR3 reads CASSPPVPGNTIYF. The CDR3 coding sequence is TGTGCCAGCAGTCCTCCGGTGCCAGGAAACACCATATATTTT.

The chain links TRBV10-2 to TRBJ2-2, with 11 bases that match TRBD1. CDR1 is WSHSY, CDR2 SAAADI, per germline. This CDR3 has 15 residues. Unmatched junction bases numbered 5, after V lost 6 bases and J lost 5 bases. CDR3 protein: CASRWDRGMTGELFF. CDR3 nucleotides: TGCGCCAGCAGATGGGACAGGGGGATGACCGGGGAGCTGTTTTTT.

This chain links TRBV5-4 with TRBJ1-1; 7 positions agree with TRBD1. Germline V CDR1 and CDR2: SGHNT, YYREEE (reference sequence). The CDR3 sequence is 14 residues long. The trim removed 3 bases at V and 4 bases at J, leaving 6 bases unmatched. The CDR3 DNA follows: TGTGCCAGCAGCTCTCAACAGGGGAGCACTGAAGCTTTCTTT. Translating it yields CASSSQQGSTEAFF.

The J gene is TRBJ1-6, the V gene TRBV25-1; a weak D match, TRBD1 (5 bases). Trimming shortened V by 5 bases and J by 5 bases, and 7 bases separated the two germline ends. Germline V lookup: CDR1 MGHDK, CDR2 SYGVNS. This CDR3 is 13 amino acids long. CDR3 amino acids: CASSPRDNSPLHF. CDR3 nucleotide sequence: TGTGCCAGCAGTCCCAGGGATAATTCACCCCTCCACTTT.

The chain employs TRBV7-3 and TRBJ1-6; possibly TRBD1 for D (6 bases). Per germline, CDR1 SGHTA and CDR2 FQGTGA. V lost 5 bases, J lost 7 bases, and 15 bases lay in between. This CDR3 region has 15 residues. The CDR3 region is CASSLQGRENSPLHF. The CDR3, as DNA: TGTGCCAGCAGCCTACAGGGACGGGAAAATTCACCCCTCCACTTT.

The rearrangement uses TRBV21-1 and TRBJ1-6. TRBV21-1 has pseudogene status. The CDR3 length is 20 residues. The CDR3 reads CASSLGLDSEGKSYNSPLHF. The CDR3 DNA is TGTGCCAGCAGCCTCGGCTTGGATTCGGAGGGAAAGTCCTATAATTCACCCCTCCACTTT.